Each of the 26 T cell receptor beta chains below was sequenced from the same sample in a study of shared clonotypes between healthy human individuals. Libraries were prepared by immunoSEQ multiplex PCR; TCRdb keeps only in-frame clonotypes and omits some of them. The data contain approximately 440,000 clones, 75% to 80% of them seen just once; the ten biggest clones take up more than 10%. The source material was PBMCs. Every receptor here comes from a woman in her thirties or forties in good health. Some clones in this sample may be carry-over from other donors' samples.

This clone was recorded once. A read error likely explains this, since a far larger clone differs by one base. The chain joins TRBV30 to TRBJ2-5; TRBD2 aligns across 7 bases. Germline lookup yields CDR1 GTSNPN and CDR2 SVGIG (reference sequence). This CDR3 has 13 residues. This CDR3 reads CARSGLDGGTQYF. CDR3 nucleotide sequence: TGTGCCCGGAGTGGACTAGATGGTGGGACCCAGTACTTC.

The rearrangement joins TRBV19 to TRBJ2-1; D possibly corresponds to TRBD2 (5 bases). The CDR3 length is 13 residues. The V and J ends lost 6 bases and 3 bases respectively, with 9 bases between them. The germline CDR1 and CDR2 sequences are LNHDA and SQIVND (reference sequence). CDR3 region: CASSPAGYNEQFF. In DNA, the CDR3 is TGTGCCAGTAGCCCGGCGGGCTACAATGAGCAGTTCTTC.

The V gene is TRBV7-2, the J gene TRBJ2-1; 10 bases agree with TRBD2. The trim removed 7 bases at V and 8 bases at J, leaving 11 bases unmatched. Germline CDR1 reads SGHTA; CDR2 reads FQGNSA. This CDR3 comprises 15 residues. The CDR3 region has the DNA TGTGCCAGCACCAGTTCTAGCGGGAGTGGGGATGAGCAGTTCTTC. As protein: CASTSSSGSGDEQFF.

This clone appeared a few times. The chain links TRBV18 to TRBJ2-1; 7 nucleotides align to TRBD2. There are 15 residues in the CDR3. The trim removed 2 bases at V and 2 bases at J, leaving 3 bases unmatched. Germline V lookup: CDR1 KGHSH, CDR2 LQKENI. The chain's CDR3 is CASSPLAGAYNEQFF. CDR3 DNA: TGTGCCAGCTCACCATTAGCGGGCGCCTACAATGAGCAGTTCTTC. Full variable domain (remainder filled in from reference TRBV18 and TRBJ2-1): NAGVMQNPRHLVRRRGQEARLRCSPMKGHSHVYWYRQLPEEGLKFMVYLQKENIIDESGMPKERFSAEFPKEGPSILRIQQVVRGDSAAYFCASSPLAGAYNEQFFGPGTRLTVL.

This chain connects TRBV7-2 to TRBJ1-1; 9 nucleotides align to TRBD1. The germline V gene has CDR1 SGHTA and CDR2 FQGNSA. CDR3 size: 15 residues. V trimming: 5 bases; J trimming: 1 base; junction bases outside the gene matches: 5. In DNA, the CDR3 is TGTGCCAGCAGCCCAGAGGGACAGGGGAACACTGAAGCTTTCTTT. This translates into CASSPEGQGNTEAFF.

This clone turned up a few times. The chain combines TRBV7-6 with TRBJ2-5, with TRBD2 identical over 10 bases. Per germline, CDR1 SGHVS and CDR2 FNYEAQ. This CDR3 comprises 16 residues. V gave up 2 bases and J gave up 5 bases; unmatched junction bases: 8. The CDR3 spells CASSLTPAGGGETQYF. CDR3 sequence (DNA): TGTGCCAGCAGCTTAACTCCAGCGGGAGGGGGCGAGACCCAGTACTTC.

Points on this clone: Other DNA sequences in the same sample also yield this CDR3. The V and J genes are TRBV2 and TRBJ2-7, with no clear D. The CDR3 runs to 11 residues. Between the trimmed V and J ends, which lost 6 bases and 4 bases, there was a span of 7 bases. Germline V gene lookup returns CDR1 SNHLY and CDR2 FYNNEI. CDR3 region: CASSPQYEQYF. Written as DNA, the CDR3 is TGTGCCAGCAGCCCACAGTACGAGCAGTACTTC.

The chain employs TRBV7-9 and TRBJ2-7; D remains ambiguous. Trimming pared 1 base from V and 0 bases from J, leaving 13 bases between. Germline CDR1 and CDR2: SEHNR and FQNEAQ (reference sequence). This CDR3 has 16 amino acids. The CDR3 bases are TGTGCCAGCAGCTTAGTCTCGATTTGGAGCTCCTACGAGCAGTACTTC. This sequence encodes CASSLVSIWSSYEQYF.

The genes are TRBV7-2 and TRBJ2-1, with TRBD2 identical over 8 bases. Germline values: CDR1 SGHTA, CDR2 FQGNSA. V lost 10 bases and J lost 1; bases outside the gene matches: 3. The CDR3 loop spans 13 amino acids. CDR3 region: CATQRESYNEQFF. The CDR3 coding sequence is TGTGCCACCCAGCGGGAGTCCTACAATGAGCAGTTCTTC.

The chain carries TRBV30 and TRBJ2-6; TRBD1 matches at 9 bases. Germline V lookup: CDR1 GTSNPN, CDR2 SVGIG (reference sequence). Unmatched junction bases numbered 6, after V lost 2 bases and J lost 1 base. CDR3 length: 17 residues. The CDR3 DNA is TGTGCCTGGAGTTTGGGACAGGGAAGATCTGGGGCCAACGTCCTGACTTTC. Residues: CAWSLGQGRSGANVLTF. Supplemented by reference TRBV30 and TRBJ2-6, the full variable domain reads SQTIHQWPATLVQPVGSPLSLECTVEGTSNPNLYWYRQAAGRGLQLLFYSVGIGQISSEVPQNLSASRPQDRQFILSSKKLLLSDSGFYLCAWSLGQGRSGANVLTFGAGSRLTVL.

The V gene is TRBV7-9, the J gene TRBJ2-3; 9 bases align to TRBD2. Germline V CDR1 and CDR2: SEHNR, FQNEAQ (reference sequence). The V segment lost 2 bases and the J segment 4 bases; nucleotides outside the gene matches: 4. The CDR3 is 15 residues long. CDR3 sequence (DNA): TGTGCCAGCAGCTTAATGCGGGGGGGACCAGATACGCAGTATTTT. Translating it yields CASSLMRGGPDTQYF.

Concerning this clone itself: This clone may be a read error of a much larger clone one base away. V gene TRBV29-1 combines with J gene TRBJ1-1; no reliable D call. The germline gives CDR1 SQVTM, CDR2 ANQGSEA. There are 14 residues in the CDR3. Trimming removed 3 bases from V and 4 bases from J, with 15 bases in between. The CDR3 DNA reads TGCAGCGTTGACAACCGACGGGGAGGCACTGAAGCTTTCTTT. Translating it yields CSVDNRRGGTEAFF.

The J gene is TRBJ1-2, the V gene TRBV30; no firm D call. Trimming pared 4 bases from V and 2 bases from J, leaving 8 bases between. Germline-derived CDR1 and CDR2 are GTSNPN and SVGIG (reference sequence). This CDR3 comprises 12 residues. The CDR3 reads CAWNAENYGYTF. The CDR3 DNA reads TGTGCCTGGAATGCGGAGAACTATGGCTACACCTTC.

This chain's CDR3 is CASSTGQGYLAKNIQYF. CDR3 nucleotides: TGTGCCAGCAGTACGGGACAGGGGTACCTAGCCAAAAACATTCAGTACTTC. The rearrangement uses TRBV28 and TRBJ2-4; 10 nucleotides line up with TRBD1. V was clipped by 5 bases and J by 0 bases; unmatched bases: 7. The CDR3 consists of 17 residues. Germline CDR1 reads MDHEN; CDR2 reads SYDVKM.

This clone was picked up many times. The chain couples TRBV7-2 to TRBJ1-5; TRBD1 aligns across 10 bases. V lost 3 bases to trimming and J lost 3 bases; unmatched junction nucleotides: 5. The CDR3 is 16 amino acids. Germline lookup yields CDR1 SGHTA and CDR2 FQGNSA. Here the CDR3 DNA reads TGTGCCAGCAGCTTCTCGACAGGGGGCTTCAATCAGCCCCAGCATTTT. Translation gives CASSFSTGGFNQPQHF. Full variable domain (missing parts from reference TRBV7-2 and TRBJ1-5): GAGVSQSPSNKVTEKGKDVELRCDPISGHTALYWYRQSLGQGLEFLIYFQGNSAPDKSGLPSDRFSAERTGGSVSTLTIQRTQQEDSAVYLCASSFSTGGFNQPQHFGDGTRLSIL.

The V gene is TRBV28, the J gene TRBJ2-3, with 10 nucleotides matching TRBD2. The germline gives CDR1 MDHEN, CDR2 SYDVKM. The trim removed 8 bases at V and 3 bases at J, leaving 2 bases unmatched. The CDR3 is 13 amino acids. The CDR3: CASLAGATDTQYF. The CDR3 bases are TGTGCCAGCCTAGCGGGAGCGACAGATACGCAGTATTTT.

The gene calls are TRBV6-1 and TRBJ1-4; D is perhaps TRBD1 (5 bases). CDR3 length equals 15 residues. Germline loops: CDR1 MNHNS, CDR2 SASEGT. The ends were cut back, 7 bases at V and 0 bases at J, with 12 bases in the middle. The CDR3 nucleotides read TGTGCCAGCATGAGGGACGTTGCAACTAATGAAAAACTGTTTTTT. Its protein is CASMRDVATNEKLFF.

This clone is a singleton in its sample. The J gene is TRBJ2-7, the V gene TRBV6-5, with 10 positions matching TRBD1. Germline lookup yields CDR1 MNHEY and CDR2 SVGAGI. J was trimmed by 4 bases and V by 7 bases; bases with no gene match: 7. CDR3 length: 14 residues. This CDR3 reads CASTRTGGIYEQYF. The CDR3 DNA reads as TGTGCCAGCACCAGGACAGGGGGGATTTACGAGCAGTACTTC.

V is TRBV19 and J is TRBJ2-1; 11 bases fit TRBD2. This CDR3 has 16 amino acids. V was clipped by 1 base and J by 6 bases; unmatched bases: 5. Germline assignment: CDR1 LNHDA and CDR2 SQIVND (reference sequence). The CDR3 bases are TGTGCCAGTAGTATAGCGACTAGCGGGAAAGTCAATGAGCAGTTCTTC. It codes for CASSIATSGKVNEQFF.

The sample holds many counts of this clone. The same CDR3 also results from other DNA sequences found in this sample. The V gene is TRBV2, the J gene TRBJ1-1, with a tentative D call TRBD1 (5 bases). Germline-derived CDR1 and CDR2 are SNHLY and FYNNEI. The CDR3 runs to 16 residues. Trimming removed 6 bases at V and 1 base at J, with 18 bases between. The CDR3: CASSKRAGTSNTEAFF. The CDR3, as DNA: TGTGCCAGCAGCAAGAGGGCAGGGACGTCGAACACTGAAGCTTTCTTT.

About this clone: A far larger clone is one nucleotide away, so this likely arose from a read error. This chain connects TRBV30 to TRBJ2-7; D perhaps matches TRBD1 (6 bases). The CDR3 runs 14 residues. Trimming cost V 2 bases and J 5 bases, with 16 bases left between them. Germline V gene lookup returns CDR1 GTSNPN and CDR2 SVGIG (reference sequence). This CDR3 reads CAWSPGAGANEQYF. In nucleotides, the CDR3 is TGTGCCTGGAGTCCAGGGGCAGGGGCGAACGAGCAGTACTTC.

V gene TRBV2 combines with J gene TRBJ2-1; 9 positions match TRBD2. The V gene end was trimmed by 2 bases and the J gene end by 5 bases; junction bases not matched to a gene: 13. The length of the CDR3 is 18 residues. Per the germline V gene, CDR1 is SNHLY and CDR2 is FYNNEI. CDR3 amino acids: CASSESRLAGSPDNEQFF. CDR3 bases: TGTGCCAGCAGTGAATCTCGGCTAGCGGGGTCGCCAGACAATGAGCAGTTCTTC.

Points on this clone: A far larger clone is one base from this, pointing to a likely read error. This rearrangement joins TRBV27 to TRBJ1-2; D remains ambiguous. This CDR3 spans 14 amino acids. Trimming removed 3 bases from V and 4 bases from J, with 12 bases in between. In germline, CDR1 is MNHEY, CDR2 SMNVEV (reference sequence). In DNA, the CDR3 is TGTGCCAGCAGTTTGCAGGAAACTCGCTATGGCTACACCTTC. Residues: CASSLQETRYGYTF.

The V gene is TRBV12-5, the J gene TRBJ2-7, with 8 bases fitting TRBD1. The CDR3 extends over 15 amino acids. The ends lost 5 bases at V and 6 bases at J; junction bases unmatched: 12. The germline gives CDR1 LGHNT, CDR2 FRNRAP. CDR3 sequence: CASGLKTGEESEQYF. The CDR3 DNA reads TGTGCTAGTGGTCTAAAGACAGGGGAGGAGAGCGAGCAGTACTTC.

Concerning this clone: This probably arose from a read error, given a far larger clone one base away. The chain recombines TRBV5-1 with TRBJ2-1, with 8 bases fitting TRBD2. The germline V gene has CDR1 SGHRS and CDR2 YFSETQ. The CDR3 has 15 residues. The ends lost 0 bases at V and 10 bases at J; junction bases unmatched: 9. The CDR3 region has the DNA TGCGCCAGCAGCTTGGTAGCAGCGGGAGTCCTGGAGCAGTTCTTC. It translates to CASSLVAAGVLEQFF.

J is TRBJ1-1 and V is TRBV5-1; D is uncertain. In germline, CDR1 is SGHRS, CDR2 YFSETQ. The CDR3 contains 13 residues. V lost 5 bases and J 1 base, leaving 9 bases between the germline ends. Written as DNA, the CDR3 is TGCGCCAGCAGAGGGCAGGAGAACACTGAAGCTTTCTTT. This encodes CASRGQENTEAFF.